This T cell receptor beta chain appears in the sequencing data of a study of beta chain features in type 1 diabetes. It was one heparinised blood draw, averaging around 120 mL, that each donor gave. Points from the study as a whole: Moderately but significantly shorter TCRB CDR3s were found in Type 1 diabetes patients in all four CD4+ subsets. cDNA sequencing could over-represent cells with high TCR expression. A potential PCR bias toward shorter templates would be equal in patient and control samples.

Isolated RNA was reverse transcribed in full, so expressed TCRB transcripts were sequenced. Profiling relied on immunoSEQ multiplex PCR, and the TCRdb table lists in-frame clones only, not all of them. The sample gives about 230,000 clones, around 10% of which show up once; around 0.037% is in the top ten. This clone was found a few times. Its antigen is not identified. This receptor was identified in a woman aged 18-35 years in good health. The specimen sequenced was naive CD4+ T cells from blood.

For the CDR3, the DNA is TGTGCCAGCAGCTTAGGACTAGCGGGGAATAACAATGAGCAGTTCTTC. This translates into CASSLGLAGNNNEQFF. The chain recombines TRBV11-2 with TRBJ2-1; TRBD2 matches at 11 bases. CDR1 and CDR2 (germline): SGHAT, FQNNGV. With V trimmed by 1 base and J by 5 bases, 4 bases remained unmatched. This CDR3 region has 16 residues.